The table lists the clone carrying this T cell receptor beta chain with a few counts. Its antigen is unknown. Library preparation (for TCRbeta) was performed with unique molecular identifiers. TCRdb reanalysed the PCR reads using MiXCR and keeps one entry per CDR3 protein. The data contain hundreds of thousands of distinct CDR3 sequences, roughly 13% of them seen just once; the ten biggest clones take up 0.75% to 0.85%. CDR1 and CDR2 (germline): DFQATT, SNEGSKA (reference sequence). The junction had 6 bases not matched to a gene; V was cut back by 6 bases and J by 7 bases. CDR3 length: 13 amino acids. The source of the sample is a study of T-cell reconstitution after alpha-beta-depleted transplantation in children. Overall study results and limits: Surviving recipient T cells and thymic progenitors underlay high day-60 TCRbeta diversity in some patients. T cells produced anew were the main source of T-cell counts and diversity one year after transplant. After transplant, at about two months, alpha-beta T cells were reportedly derived from several hundred expanded graft clones.

This chain links TRBV20-1 with TRBJ2-1, with 10 positions matching TRBD2. The sequence derives from a girl aged 2 to 10 with congenital amegakaryocytic thrombocytopenia, due to receive a stem cell transplant. This sample comprised PBMCs, obtained before TCRalphabeta/CD19-depleted stem cell transplant. This CDR3 is CSAAGTSVNEQFF. CDR3 coding DNA: TGCAGTGCGGCCGGGACTAGCGTTAATGAGCAGTTCTTC.